These T cell receptor beta chains were read from a single sample in a study of human T cells and chemical hapten exposure. From the RACE reads, TCRdb called clonotypes with MiXCR, one entry per CDR3 protein. Counted here are 80,000 to 95,000 distinct CDR3 sequences, roughly a tenth occurring once; the ten biggest clones make up 3.6%. The material was whole blood, obtained in connection with sensitization to the hapten diphenylcyclopropenone (DPC). Receptors originate from a woman aged 40 to 50 with alopecia areata. Some clones in this sample may be carry-over from other donors' samples. The CDR3 runs from the conserved cysteine through the conserved F or W.

TRBV3-1	14	TRBJ1-2	CASSPQGQYYGYTF
TRBV4-2	15	TRBJ2-2	CASSQDLAGIGELFF
TRBV7-2	14	TRBJ1-1	CASSFWTGNTEAFF
TRBV28	12	TRBJ2-7	CASSSGTYEQYF
TRBV13	17	TRBJ2-2	CASSFARGNGNTGELFF
TRBV14	16	TRBJ2-7	CASSQYGAGSSYEQYF
TRBV10-3	16	TRBJ2-6	CAISESSPGLVNVLTF
TRBV10-3	16	TRBJ2-4	CAISESSSGGASIQYF
TRBV9	13	TRBJ1-2	CATFQTGVNGYTF
TRBV19	13	TRBJ1-5	CASRSGFGQPQHF
TRBV12-3/TRBV12-4	13	TRBJ1-2	CASRTVTNYGYTF
TRBV11-2	14	TRBJ1-3	CASSLASSGNTIYF
TRBV4-3	16	TRBJ2-1	CASSQAQDIRYNEQFF
TRBV7-9	14	TRBJ1-2	CASSSGQGSYGYTF
TRBV18	14	TRBJ2-1	CASSPDSSYNEQFF
TRBV3-1	16	TRBJ2-5	CASSQGLLAGGETQYF
TRBV29-1	14	TRBJ2-1	CSVEDSGTGYEQFF
TRBV4-1	16	TRBJ2-5	CASSLGIQVGGETQYF
TRBV6-2/TRBV6-3	14	TRBJ1-3	CASRTRHSGNTIYF
TRBV4-3	15	TRBJ1-2	CASSQDGQGNYGYTF